This T cell receptor beta chain was sequenced during a study of T-cell reconstitution after alpha-beta-depleted transplantation in children. Study-level results: Several hundred rapidly expanded clones from non-depleted graft cells reportedly supplied alpha-beta T cells about two months post-transplant. By one year post-transplant, T-cell counts and diversity largely arose from T cells that were newly produced.

Unique molecular identifiers featured in how the TCRbeta library was prepared. MiXCR, applied by TCRdb to the PCR reads, yields one record per CDR3 protein. The sample comprises over 100,000 distinct CDR3 sequences, 7.5% to 9% of which are singletons, and around 15% rests with the top ten. This clonotype has ten or more counts. Its antigen remains unidentified. This TCR derives from a boy between 2 and 10 years old with acute lymphoblastic leukemia, due to receive a stem cell transplant. The specimen comprised PBMCs, sampled before TCRalphabeta/CD19-depleted stem cell transplant.

As DNA, the CDR3 is TGTGCCAGCAGCCCGGACAGGAGTCTTGGAGATACGCAGTATTTT. Amino acid sequence: CASSPDRSLGDTQYF. The chain joins TRBV12-3 or TRBV12-4 to TRBJ2-3, with 7 nucleotides matching TRBD1. V dropped 6 bases and J dropped 5; count of bases not matched to a gene: 11. The CDR3 is 15 amino acids.